This passage covers 9 T cell receptor beta chains from one sample sequenced in a study of shared clonotypes between healthy human individuals. The method was immunoSEQ multiplex PCR; TCRdb's version includes in-frame clones alone and lacks a portion of them. The sample records some 740,000 clones, around 92% being singletons. Positive CCR7 selection of CD45RO-negative cells yielded the naive CD8 cells, and terminally differentiated effector memory CD45RA+ cells were excluded. Specimen: naive CD8+ T cells sorted from blood. The receptors were sampled from a young man in good health.

V usage is TRBV4-3 and J usage is TRBJ2-3; 14 bases are a match to TRBD2. V shed 2 bases and J 0 bases; nucleotides not matched to a gene: 7. CDR1 and CDR2 from the germline V gene are LGHNA and YSLEER. CDR3 size: 19 residues. CDR3 sequence (DNA): TGCGCCAGCAGCCAACACGGACTAGCGGGAGGTGGTAGCACAGATACGCAGTATTTT. As protein: CASSQHGLAGGGSTDTQYF.

This clone was observed many times. In the same sample, other DNA sequences code for this CDR3. The chain combines TRBV15 with TRBJ1-1, with TRBD1 identical over 7 bases. Looked up from germline, CDR1 is LNHNV and CDR2 is YYDKDF (reference sequence). J lost 1 base, V lost 4 bases, and 3 bases had no gene match. The CDR3 has 14 residues. This CDR3 reads CATSIRTGNTEAFF. The CDR3 region has the DNA TGTGCCACCAGCATTCGGACAGGGAACACTGAAGCTTTCTTT.

The CDR3 region has the DNA TGTGCCAGCAGCTTAGACGGTAGCTCCTACGAGCAGTACTTC. Its translation: CASSLDGSSYEQYF. The chain links TRBV13 to TRBJ2-7; D remains ambiguous. The CDR3 sequence is 14 residues long. Trimming stripped 1 base from V and 0 bases from J, with 7 bases between. In germline, CDR1 is PRHDT, CDR2 FYEKMQ (reference sequence).

The chain has TRBV6-4 and TRBJ2-1, with a tentative D call TRBD2 (5 bases). CDR3 length equals 14 residues. The germline V and J ends were trimmed by 3 bases and 5 bases, with 11 bases remaining between them. The germline V gene encodes CDR1 MRHNA and CDR2 SNTAGT. In DNA, the CDR3 is TGTGCCAGCAGTGAGGAGGATGGGGACAATGAGCAGTTCTTC. Translated, it gives CASSEEDGDNEQFF.

There are a few counts of this clone. CDR3 in DNA: TGCGCCAGCAGCTGGGGACAGGGGGCCTACGAGCAGTACTTC. Translating it yields CASSWGQGAYEQYF. The rearrangement links TRBV5-1 to TRBJ2-7; 11 bases map to TRBD1. V shed 3 bases, J shed 2 bases, and the junction held 1 base outside the gene matches. The CDR3 is made up of 14 amino acids. Germline V gene lookup returns CDR1 SGHRS and CDR2 YFSETQ.

The rearrangement uses TRBV7-9 and TRBJ2-1; 9 bases match TRBD2. The germline gives CDR1 SEHNR, CDR2 FQNEAQ (reference sequence). V was clipped by 5 bases and J by 8 bases; unmatched bases: 13. The CDR3 totals 16 residues. The CDR3 DNA reads TGTGCCAGCAGCCTAGTACGAACTAGCGGGTGGGATGAGCAGTTCTTC. Translation gives CASSLVRTSGWDEQFF.

V is TRBV6-5 and J is TRBJ2-2; D not resolved. The germline CDR1 and CDR2 sequences are MNHEY and SVGAGI. The CDR3 is made up of 13 amino acids. With 2 bases removed from V and 5 bases from J, the gap between germline ends came to 6 bases. The CDR3 nucleotides are TGTGCCAGCAGTTACCGGCAGACCGGGGAGCTGTTTTTT. The encoded protein is CASSYRQTGELFF.

The rearrangement uses TRBV19 and TRBJ1-2; TRBD1 might be the D (6 bases). CDR3 size: 12 residues. Trimming took off 7 bases at V and 5 bases at J, with 11 bases between the two ends. Per the germline V gene, CDR1 is LNHDA and CDR2 is SQIVND (reference sequence). The CDR3 nucleotides read TGTGCCAGTACGTGGGGGGCGTATGGCTACACCTTC. Translated, it gives CASTWGAYGYTF.

The chain joins TRBV5-1 to TRBJ1-5, with no clear D. V shed 4 bases and J shed 0 bases, with 8 bases lying between them. The CDR3 length is 14 residues. Looked up from germline, CDR1 is SGHRS and CDR2 is YFSETQ. CDR3 coding DNA: TGCGCCAGCAGCCCCGCCGGTAGCAATCAGCCCCAGCATTTT. It codes for CASSPAGSNQPQHF. The full variable domain, in which reference TRBV5-1 and TRBJ1-5 provide the parts outside the CDR3, is KAGVTQTPRYLIKTRGQQVTLSCSPISGHRSVSWYQQTPGQGLQFLFEYFSETQRNKGNFPGRFSGRQFSNSRSEMNVSTLELGDSALYLCASSPAGSNQPQHFGDGTRLSIL.